This TCR beta chain was found in a study of T cell repertoires in cytomegalovirus infection (dated by TCRdb to between 2018 and 2020). About the investigation overall: The HLA type of each donor mattered for the analysis, because public TCR beta signatures pointed to carriage of CMV infection along with the matching HLA type.

These reads were obtained on an Illumina HiSeq 1500. TCRdb cleaned the public reads at Q25 with fastp, built clones with MiXCR and kept in-frame beta chains. Every entry covers one CDR3 protein and lists the most common genes and DNA from its rows. The sample table lists about 530,000 distinct CDR3 sequences, around 27% of them with a count of one. The ten largest clonotypes hold roughly 13% of the sample. Notes on this clonotype: Its antigen is not yet known. Just one base apart from a much larger clone, this may be a read error.

The paper's findings and limits, for the study overall: The ex vivo response was dominated by HLA-C-restricted CMV-specific TCR beta clonotypes, which also provided the single most frequent clonotype in two of eight donors. In both this cohort and an independent roughly 360-donor cohort, the cumulative frequency of public TCR beta family members distinguished carriers of CMV infection plus the relevant HLA type.

V is reduced by 8 bases and J by 0 bases, leaving a spacing of 2 bases between them. CDR1 SNHLY and CDR2 FYNNEI are derived from the germline V gene. The CDR3 contains 10 residues, cysteine and phenylalanine counted. Only the CDR3 portion is preserved as DNA: 30 bases, with reading frame beginning at the first base. The chain uses TRBV2 and TRBJ2-7, with the D gene not clear enough to name. The clonotype was recovered from a human donor in good health (CMV status not recorded). Some clones in this sample may be carry-over from other donors' samples. Sequenced material: PBMCs. The DNA reads TGTGCCAGCGTCTCCTACGAGCAGTACTTC. The encoded protein is CASVSYEQYF.